This TCR beta chain was identified during a study of patients and donors after allogeneic stem cell transplantation. One entry per CDR3 protein, called by TCRdb with MiXCR from the RT-PCR reads. Of about 960,000 distinct CDR3 sequences listed, more than 15% were seen once; the top ten hold approximately 5.9%. Trimming took 1 base from V and 6 from J, leaving 20 bases between them. Germline V lookup: CDR1 LGHDT, CDR2 YNNKEL (reference sequence). This CDR3 comprises 17 residues. This chain uses TRBV3-1 with TRBJ2-3; D possibly corresponds to TRBD2 (5 bases). This clonotype originated in a human donor who was either an allogeneic HSCT recipient or a stem cell or donor lymphocyte infusion donor (not recorded which). It is not recorded whose cells these are; they may come from a transplant donor. Input material: blood, either unsorted or a sorted T cell fraction (not recorded which). This chain's CDR3 is CASSQGTSGGSPDTQYF. The CDR3 DNA is TGTGCCAGCAGCCAAGGTACATCAGGCGGGTCTCCGGATACGCAGTATTTT.